This T cell receptor beta chain stems from a study of T cell changes during pregnancy in multiple sclerosis (dated 2019 in TCRdb). A note on the overall study: In women with multiple sclerosis, the researchers looked at how the T cell repertoire shifted as pregnancy progressed.

About this clone itself: Which antigen it targets is not known. No much larger clone exists at a distance of one base, and base qualities are not known.

The trim is 2 bases for V and 7 bases for J, with a gap of 6 bases between the germline ends. Reading the germline V gene gives CDR1 MNHEY and CDR2 SVGAGI. The CDR3 sequence holds 12 residues, the cysteine and phenylalanine included. The DNA shown is the 36-base CDR3, in frame from base 1. The library was generated by the immunoSEQ multiplex PCR assay. TCRdb's version of the immuneACCESS table is confined to in-frame rearrangements and falls short of the full clone set. An unresolved V gene accounts for under half of the shortfall where checked; the remainder is of unknown origin. In this sample the table shows around 73,000 clones, around 94% of which occur a single time. The top ten hold less than 3.5% of the sample.

Sequencing used peripheral blood, obtained in the third trimester of pregnancy. The receptor was isolated from a female donor in good health, enrolled as a control in a pregnancy study. The sequence links TRBV6-5 to TRBJ2-1; the D gene is unclear. CDR3 protein: CASSYRSNEQFF. The sequence in DNA is TGTGCCAGCAGTTACCGTTCTAATGAGCAGTTCTTC.